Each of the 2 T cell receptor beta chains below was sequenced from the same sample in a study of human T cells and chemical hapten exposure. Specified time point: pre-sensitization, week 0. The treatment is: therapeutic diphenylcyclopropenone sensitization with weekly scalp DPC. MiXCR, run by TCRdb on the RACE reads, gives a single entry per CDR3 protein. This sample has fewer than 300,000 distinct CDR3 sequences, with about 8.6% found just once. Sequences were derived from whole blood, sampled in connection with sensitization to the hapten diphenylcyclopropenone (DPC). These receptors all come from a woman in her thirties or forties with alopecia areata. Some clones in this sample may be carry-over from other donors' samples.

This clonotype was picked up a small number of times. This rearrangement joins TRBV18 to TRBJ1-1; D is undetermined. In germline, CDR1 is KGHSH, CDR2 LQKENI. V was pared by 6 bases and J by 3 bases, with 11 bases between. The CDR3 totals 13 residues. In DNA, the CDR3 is TGTGCCAGCTCCTCCGGGGAAGACACTGAAGCTTTCTTT. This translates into CASSSGEDTEAFF. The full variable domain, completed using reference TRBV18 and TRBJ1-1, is NAGVMQNPRHLVRRRGQEARLRCSPMKGHSHVYWYRQLPEEGLKFMVYLQKENIIDESGMPKERFSAEFPKEGPSILRIQQVVRGDSAAYFCASSSGEDTEAFFGQGTRLTVV.

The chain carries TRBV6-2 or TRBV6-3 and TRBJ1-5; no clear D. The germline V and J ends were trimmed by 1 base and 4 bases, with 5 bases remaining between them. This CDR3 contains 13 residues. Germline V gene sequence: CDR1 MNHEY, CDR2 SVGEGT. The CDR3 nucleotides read TGTGCCAGCAGTTACTATGCGAATCAGCCCCAGCATTTT. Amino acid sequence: CASSYYANQPQHF.